This record concerns one T cell receptor (beta chain) sequence. No cognate antigen has been identified for it. Within one base of it there is no much larger clone, and no base qualities were kept. The data were obtained in a study of T cell responses to AZD1222 COVID-19 vaccine (dated by TCRdb to about 2021). Background for the entire study: AZD1222 recipients given second doses at about 4 weeks or at about 12 weeks were pooled, since spike-specific TCR depth and breadth were not found to differ between the two schedules. A total of 233 trial participants underwent TCR sequencing, of whom 207 had received two doses of AZD1222 and some 26 had received two doses of the MenACWY control vaccine. Trial participants were enrolled into age subgroups of 18-55, 56-69 and 70-plus years, which contained 148, 28 and 57 TCR-sequenced participants, respectively. General conclusions and limits of the study: Conclusions about previously exposed vaccinees were limited because only a handful of AZD1222 recipients were SARS-CoV-2 seropositive at baseline. Participants were mostly white British, with more females than males. The authors suggested clonal diversity may have been underestimated. After two AZD1222 doses, both the breadth and the depth of spike-specific TCRs were significantly higher than at day 0 and than in MenACWY recipients. The 56-69-year group was small, and its depth increase did not reach significance, likely because of low power. Vaccine-associated CD4 TCRs spanned the whole spike protein, with dominant responses in regions 160-218 and 743-854. Reportedly, almost half of the unique spike-specific TCRs recognized epitopes lying outside the regions that are mutated in the B.1.351 and B.1.1.7 variants. Because no samples from the day 14 peak response were available, repertoires could be characterized only after the peak T cell response.

The germline V gene (reference sequence) provides CDR1 LGHDT and CDR2 YNNKEL. The CDR3, cysteine through phenylalanine, is 14 amino acids long. The entry retains the CDR3 DNA only, 42 bases that are in frame from base 1. Trimming takes 1 base from V and 2 bases from J, and the germline ends sit 8 bases apart. The CDR3 regions of human TCRbeta chains were analyzed by immunosequencing. The original pipeline was this. TCRs in the repertoires were matched against a reference library of SARS-CoV-2-specific TCRs that had been generated with the MIRA antigen-specificity platform. Breadth meant the fraction of unique TCRs that were SARS-CoV-2-associated, whereas depth meant the fraction of total T cells that were SARS-CoV-2-associated. Using the MIRA data, each spike-specific TCR was assigned both to the spike region to which the TCR was reactive and to a CD4 or CD8 class. Log10-transformed breadth and depth values were compared by one-way ANOVA with Sidak's multiple comparisons tests. Sourced from immuneACCESS, this table was stored by TCRdb with only in-frame sequences that have V and J called. A share of the clones is absent; for the studies checked, an unresolved V gene accounts for under half, and the remainder has no known explanation. D and trimming come from the DNA, and the V and J calls and clone size come from that table. The sample table contains approximately 120,000 clones; only one count was recorded for 91% of them. In total, the top ten clones hold approximately 7.6% of the sample.

The sample's time point, from its label and the paper: baseline before first vaccination. Vaccinee samples came from UK trials COV001 and COV002, including a single-blind randomized controlled phase 2/3 trial of AZD1222 (ChAdOx1 nCoV-19) in healthy adults. For TCRbeta chain sequencing, PBMC samples from trial participants were taken at day 0 and at day 28 after the second dose. The receptor was isolated from an adult in good health. The V gene is TRBV3-1 (or the pseudogene TRBV3-2) and the J gene is TRBJ1-1; the D gene is perhaps TRBD1, from 6 matching bases. The source material was peripheral blood, sampled on day 0 of AZD1222 vaccination. The nucleotide sequence is TGTGCCAGCAGCCAAGGGGGGCCCAACACTGAAGCTTTCTTT. It translates to CASSQGGPNTEAFF.